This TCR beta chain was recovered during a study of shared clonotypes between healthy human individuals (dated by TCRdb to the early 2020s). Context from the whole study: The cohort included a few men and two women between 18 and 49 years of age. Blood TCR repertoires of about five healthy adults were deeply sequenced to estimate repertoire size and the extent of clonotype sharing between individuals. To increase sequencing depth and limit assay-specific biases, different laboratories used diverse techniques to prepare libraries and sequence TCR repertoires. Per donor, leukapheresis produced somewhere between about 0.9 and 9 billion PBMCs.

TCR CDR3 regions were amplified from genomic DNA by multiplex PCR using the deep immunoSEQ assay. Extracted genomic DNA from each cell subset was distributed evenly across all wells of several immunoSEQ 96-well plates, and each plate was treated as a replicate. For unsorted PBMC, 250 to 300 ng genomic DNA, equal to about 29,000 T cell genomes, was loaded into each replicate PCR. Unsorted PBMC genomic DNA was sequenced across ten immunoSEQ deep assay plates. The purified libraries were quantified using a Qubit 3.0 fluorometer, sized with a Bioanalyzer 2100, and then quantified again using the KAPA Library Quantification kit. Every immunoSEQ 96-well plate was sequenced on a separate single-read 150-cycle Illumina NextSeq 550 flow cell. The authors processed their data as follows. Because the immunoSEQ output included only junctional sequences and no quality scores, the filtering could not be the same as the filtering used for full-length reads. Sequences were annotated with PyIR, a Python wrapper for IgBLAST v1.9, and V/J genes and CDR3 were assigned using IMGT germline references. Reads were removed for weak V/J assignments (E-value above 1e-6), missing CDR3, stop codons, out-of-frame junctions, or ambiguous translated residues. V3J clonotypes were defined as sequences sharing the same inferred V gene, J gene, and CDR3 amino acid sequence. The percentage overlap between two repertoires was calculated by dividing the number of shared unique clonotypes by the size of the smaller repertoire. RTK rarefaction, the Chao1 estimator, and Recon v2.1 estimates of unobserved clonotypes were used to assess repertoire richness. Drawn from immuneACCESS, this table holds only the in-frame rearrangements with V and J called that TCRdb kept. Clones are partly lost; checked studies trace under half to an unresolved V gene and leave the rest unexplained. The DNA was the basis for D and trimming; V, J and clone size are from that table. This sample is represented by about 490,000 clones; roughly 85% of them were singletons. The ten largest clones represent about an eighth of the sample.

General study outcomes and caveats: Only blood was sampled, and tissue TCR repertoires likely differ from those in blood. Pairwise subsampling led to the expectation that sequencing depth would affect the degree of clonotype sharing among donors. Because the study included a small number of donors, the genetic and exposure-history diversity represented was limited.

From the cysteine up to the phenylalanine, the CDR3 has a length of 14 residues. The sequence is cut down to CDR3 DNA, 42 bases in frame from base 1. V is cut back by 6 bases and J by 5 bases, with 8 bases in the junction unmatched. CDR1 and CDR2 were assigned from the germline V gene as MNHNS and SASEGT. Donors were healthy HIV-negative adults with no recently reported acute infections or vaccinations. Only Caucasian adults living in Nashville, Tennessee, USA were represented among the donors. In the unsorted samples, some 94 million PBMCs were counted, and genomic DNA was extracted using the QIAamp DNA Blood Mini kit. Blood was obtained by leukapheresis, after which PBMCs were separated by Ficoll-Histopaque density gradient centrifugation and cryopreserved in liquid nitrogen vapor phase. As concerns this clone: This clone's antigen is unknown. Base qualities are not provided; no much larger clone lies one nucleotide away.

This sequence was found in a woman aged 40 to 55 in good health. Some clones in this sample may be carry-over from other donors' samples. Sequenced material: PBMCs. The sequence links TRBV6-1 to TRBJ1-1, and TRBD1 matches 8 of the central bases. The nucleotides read TGTGCCAGCAGATCCCAGGGGGCTTTTACTGAAGCTTTCTTT. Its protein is CASRSQGAFTEAFF.